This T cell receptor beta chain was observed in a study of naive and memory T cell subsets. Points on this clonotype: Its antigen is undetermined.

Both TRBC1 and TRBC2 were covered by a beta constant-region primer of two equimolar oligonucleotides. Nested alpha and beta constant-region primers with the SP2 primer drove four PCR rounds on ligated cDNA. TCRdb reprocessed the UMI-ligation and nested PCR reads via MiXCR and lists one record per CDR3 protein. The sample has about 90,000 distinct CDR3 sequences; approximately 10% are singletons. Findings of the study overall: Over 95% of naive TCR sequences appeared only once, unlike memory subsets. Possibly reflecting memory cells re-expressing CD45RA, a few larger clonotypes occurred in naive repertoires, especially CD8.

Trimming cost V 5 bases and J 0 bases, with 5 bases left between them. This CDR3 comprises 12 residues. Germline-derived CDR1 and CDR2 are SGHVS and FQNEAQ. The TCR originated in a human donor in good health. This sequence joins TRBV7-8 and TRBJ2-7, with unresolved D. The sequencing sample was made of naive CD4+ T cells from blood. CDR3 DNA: TGTGCCAGCAGCCCGACCTCCTACGAGCAGTACTTC. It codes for CASSPTSYEQYF.